What follows describes a single T cell receptor (beta chain). Its target is not known. These data come from a study of shared clonotypes between healthy human individuals. Study-wide findings and caveats: Approximately 5% was the fraction of naive CD4 clonotypes found shared across several donors.

This CDR3 comprises 11 residues. V was trimmed by 7 bases and J by 2 bases, leaving 6 bases between them. CDR1 SGHNT and CDR2 YYREEE come from the germline V gene (reference sequence). The data were produced by immunoSEQ multiplex PCR, yet TCRdb's version contains in-frame clones alone and is incomplete. The sample contains a few million clones, about 92% of which appear only once. Sequenced sample: naive CD4+ T cells from PBMCs. Indicated subset: CD45RA+ positively selected. The genes are TRBV5-4 and TRBJ2-5; D not certain. The origin of this receptor is a man between 18 and 29 years old in good health. Some clones in this sample may be carry-over from other donors' samples. The CDR3 sequence is CASGPQETQYF. The CDR3 nucleotides are TGTGCCAGCGGACCTCAAGAGACCCAGTACTTC.